The entry below gives a single TCR beta chain sequence along with its context. Its antigen remains unidentified. This entry is derived from a study of CD4 T cells in relation to SARS-CoV-2 and coronaviruses. Across the study: Negative control cultures got HIV-1 Nef peptides or no peptide.

The germline CDR1 and CDR2 sequences are SNHLY and FYNNEI. The CDR3 is made up of 15 amino acids. Trimming cost V 1 base and J 0 bases, with 9 bases left between them. Before the COVID-19 pandemic, during about 2010-2018, CD4+ T cells were taken from unexposed donors. CD4+ T cells were isolated from the cells after around 10 days of culture. Testing used SARS-CoV-2 S/N and four cold-coronavirus spikes on unexposed-donor CD4+ T cells, cells permitting. Cultures held two million PBMCs per well with roughly 10 IU/ml IL-2. Profiled with immunoSEQ multiplex PCR; TCRdb holds only in-frame clones, not every one. The table includes approximately 17,000 clones, 78% detected once.

The source of this sequence is a human donor in good health. This chain joins TRBV2 and TRBJ2-5; D is ambiguous. Input material: CD4+ T cells from PBMCs, cultured in vitro. CDR3 residues: CASSEGSSNQETQYF. The DNA of the CDR3 is TGTGCCAGCAGTGAAGGCAGCAGTAACCAAGAGACCCAGTACTTC. The full variable domain, in which reference TRBV2 and TRBJ2-5 provide the parts outside the CDR3, is EPEVTQTPSHQVTQMGQEVILRCVPISNHLYFYWYRQILGQKVEFLVSFYNNEISEKSEIFDDQFSVERPDGSNFTLKIRSTKLEDSAMYFCASSEGSSNQETQYFGPGTRLLVL.